Listed below are T cell receptor beta chains from one sample, sequenced in a study of chemoradiotherapy in HPV16-positive cancers. The protocol was immunoSEQ multiplex PCR, while the TCRdb copy is restricted to in-frame clones and leaves out a portion. The sample records about 11,000 clones, over 65% being singletons. This sample was gathered from a patient who underwent chemoradiotherapy. The receptors come from a human donor with HPV-associated anogenital cancer. Both conserved end residues are part of each CDR3. The D gene is left open where the match is weak. Size is stated for part of the rows, as once, few or many counts, or as a class when the clone is expanded.

V gene	D gene	clone size	J gene	CDR3 DNA	CDR3 protein
TRBV14	TRBD1	-	TRBJ2-1	TGTGCCAGCAGCCACAAGTTCCCAGGGGGTGAGCAGTTCTTC	CASSHKFPGGEQFF
TRBV6-1	-	-	TRBJ1-6	TGTGCCAGCAGATCCCCGCAGGGAAATTCACCCCTCCACTTT	CASRSPQGNSPLHF
TRBV5-1	TRBD1	-	TRBJ1-1	TGCGCCAGCAGCTTGGCCTTACAGGGGACTGAAGCTTTCTTT	CASSLALQGTEAFF
TRBV19	-	-	TRBJ2-2	TGTGCCAGTAGTATGGGACACCCCGGGGAGCTGTTTTTT	CASSMGHPGELFF
TRBV7-8	TRBD2	-	TRBJ2-5	TGTGCCAGCAGCTCTAGCGGGGGAGAAGAGACCCAGTACTTC	CASSSSGGEETQYF
TRBV7-2	-	-	TRBJ1-2	TGTGCCAGCAGCTCCCAAGGTGGGGGCGGAGGCTATGGCTACACCTTC	CASSSQGGGGGYGYTF
TRBV7-2	-	-	TRBJ1-5	TGTGCCAGCAGCTTCAGGGGCCTCCCCCAGCCCCAGCATTTT	CASSFRGLPQPQHF
TRBV6-5	-	-	TRBJ2-3	TGTGCCAGAGTATGGGCGAGCACAGATACGCAGTATTTT	CARVWASTDTQYF
TRBV6-4	-	-	TRBJ2-3	TGTGCCAGCAGTGACAAACCCGAGGATACGCAGTATTTT	CASSDKPEDTQYF
TRBV5-1	TRBD1	-	TRBJ1-2	TGCGCCAGCAGCCCGAATCGACAGGGGGATGGCTACACCTTC	CASSPNRQGDGYTF
TRBV7-6	-	-	TRBJ2-1	TGTGCCAGCAGCTTAGGCCAAGGGGTAAATGAGCAGTTCTTC	CASSLGQGVNEQFF
TRBV5-6	-	once	TRBJ1-5	TGTGCCAGCAGCTTGGCCGGCAGGGACAATCAGCCCCAGCATTTT	CASSLAGRDNQPQHF
TRBV11-2	-	few	TRBJ1-4	TGTGCCAGCAGCTTAGAGAGGTTAGCTAATGAAAAACTGTTTTTT	CASSLERLANEKLFF
TRBV27	-	-	TRBJ2-7	TGTGCCAGCAGTTTGGGGGGCCACGAGCAGTACTTC	CASSLGGHEQYF
TRBV4-3	TRBD1	-	TRBJ1-2	TGCGCCAGCAGCCAAGACCGACAGGGAAGCTATGGCTACACCTTC	CASSQDRQGSYGYTF
TRBV7-6	TRBD2	-	TRBJ2-3	TGTGCCAGCAGTCCCGGACTAGCGGGAGCTTCTTCCGATACGCAGTATTTT	CASSPGLAGASSDTQYF
TRBV7-6	-	medium-sized	TRBJ1-2	TGTGCCAGCAGCCCGAGGAACGGTATGAGCTACACCTTC	CASSPRNGMSYTF
TRBV5-1	-	-	TRBJ1-2	TGCGCCAGCAGCTTGGGGGACCCCGGTCGCCCAACTAACTATGGCTACACCTTC	CASSLGDPGRPTNYGYTF
TRBV14	TRBD2	-	TRBJ2-2	TGTGCCAGCAGCCAACTGGGGGCAAGCGGGAGATCCACCGGGGAGCTGTTTTTT	CASSQLGASGRSTGELFF
TRBV9	TRBD2	-	TRBJ2-7	TGTGCCAGCAGCGTAGGGACTAGCGGTAACTACGAGCAGTACTTC	CASSVGTSGNYEQYF
TRBV7-7	-	once	TRBJ2-3	TGTGCTAGCAGCTTAGATCGAGAAGATACGCAGTATTTT	CASSLDREDTQYF
TRBV18	TRBD1	-	TRBJ2-5	TGTGCCAGCTCACCACAACAGGGGGTCGAGACCCAGTACTTC	CASSPQQGVETQYF
TRBV4-1	TRBD1	-	TRBJ2-3	TGCGCCAGCAGCCAAGCCGGGACAGGGGGATTCACAGATACGCAGTATTTT	CASSQAGTGGFTDTQYF
TRBV11-3	TRBD2	-	TRBJ2-5	TGTGCCAGCAGCTTAAGAGCGGGGGGTCAAGAGACCCAGTACTTC	CASSLRAGGQETQYF